This T cell receptor beta chain was sequenced in a study of cytomegalovirus exposure and HLA in healthy donors (dated 2017 in TCRdb). About the full investigation: According to an earlier analysis of several hundred of the donors, 150 million to 200 million T cells yielded 117 million unique TCR beta sequences and roughly 280 Gb of sequence data. An early release that covered fewer than 750 HLA-typed donors contained about 290 gigabases of sequencing data and tens of millions of unique TCR sequences. Of the roughly 400 genotyped donors, 65% to 90% fell in the genetic ancestry cluster associated with self-reported Caucasian donors. The study aimed to test whether cataloging public T cell receptors could reveal signatures of past pathogen exposure. Using immunosequencing, the study profiled T cell repertoires from fewer than 850 subjects and related those repertoires to cytomegalovirus serostatus. Besides the first cohort of approximately 710 subjects, a separate validation cohort made up of over 100 different subjects was used. To predict cytomegalovirus infection status, the study brought together high-throughput TCR immunosequencing, statistical association of individual TCRs with disease status, and machine learning. To study patterns of TCR occurrence, a later analysis re-analyzed previously published TCR beta repertoires from around 700 donors and added high-resolution HLA genotyping. In the later analysis, no new phenotypic data were used to find candidate immune exposures; instead, reliance was placed on TCR beta sequences and their occurrence across donors. To decide whether each TCR beta V gene segment behaved as functional or pseudogenic, an earlier analysis of several hundred of the donors relied on high-throughput TCR beta sequencing. Donor age, sex, ethnicity and CMV serostatus were collected together with the repertoire data. A later genetic analysis used genome-wide SNP genotypes for about 60% of the roughly 700 donors, treating that subset as a discovery cohort. All discovery cohort repertoires had been generated using a single sequencing platform. HLA typing covered class I and class II loci at four-digit resolution. Typing coverage differed by locus: A, B, C, DRB1 and DQB1 were typed in about 629-630 donors, DQA1 in 522, DPA1 in 600 to 610, and DPB1 in roughly 470. Five DR-DQ haplotypes were treated as single units for association and clustering because of strong linkage in the cohort. On average, roughly 250,000 unique TCR beta nucleotide sequences were sequenced per donor among fewer than 500 genotyped donors of the cohort, with roughly 19% of those sequences being non-productive. The full study reports these points: Because counts were too low, 15 to 20 rarely observed V segments, including chromosome 9 orphons, were excluded from the earlier analysis of 587 of the donors. A later genetic analysis reported fewer N-insertions in productive TCRs among donors in an Asian-associated ancestry cluster than the roughly 720-donor mean. In a later analysis, some 17,000 TCR beta sequences were associated with specific HLA alleles at a false discovery rate of 0.05. According to the authors, the approach could potentially be generalized to other disease states and immunological phenotypes. Correlated functional status among segregating V segments might be attributable to linkage disequilibrium, but an unknown experimental factor could not be ruled out. In a later analysis, HLA-associated TCR beta chains showed more clonal expansion and lower generation probabilities than non-associated chains that were equally common. In both the original and validation cohorts, the classifier was reported to diagnose cytomegalovirus status with high specificity and sensitivity. The sequencing pipeline was judged likely to have produced a cluster of highly shared sequence variants as a technical artifact. When HLA alleles, especially DR and DQ, strongly co-occurred, attributing TCR associations to individual alleles was difficult. In a later analysis, the rate of TCR association differed among HLA loci, with DRB1 alleles having the most associated TCRs and HLA-C alleles having the fewest. A further reported finding was that TCR beta sequences accurately predicted the HLA-A and HLA-B alleles for most subjects in the first cohort. A later analysis found that most CMV-associated TCR beta chains appeared HLA-restricted, with HLA associations seemingly driven largely by CMV exposure. This cohort had only TCR beta chains sequenced, and the lack of alpha or paired-chain data limited which features could be detected. HLA typing was unavailable for some donors at each locus, so association tests used only the typed subset. Most TCR sequences were observed very rarely across donors, whereas some public TCRs were present in many individuals. The 87-base-pair reads could not distinguish some IMGT-functional V segments, including TRBV6-2 and TRBV6-3, so those segments were excluded. Three of the identified cytomegalovirus-associated TCR beta chains were confirmed in vitro to be specific for cytomegalovirus antigens. For the cohort, immune exposure information was limited to CMV serostatus. Presence/absence analyses assumed roughly uniform sequencing depth across donors, an assumption that may not hold. In an earlier analysis of around 600 of the donors, most TCR beta V segments were observed in productive rearrangements about 90% or about 30% of the time, broadly matching IMGT annotations. V-gene and J-gene trimming of TCR beta chains was associated with a missense DCLRE1C variant in a later genetic analysis, and the association was replicated in an independent cohort. According to a later analysis, parvovirus B19, influenza, CMV and Epstein-Barr virus appeared linked to several top co-occurrence clusters. In the study, about 150 TCR beta chains were listed as associated with cytomegalovirus.

The CDR3 covers 13 residues, taking in both the cysteine and the phenylalanine. CDR3 DNA is the only sequence kept; it has 39 bases, read in frame from the first base. V lost 3 bases and J lost 3 bases; the stretch between them is 6 bases long. Per the germline V gene, SGHDT is the CDR1 and YYEEEE is the CDR2. Library preparation was by the immunoSEQ multiplex PCR assay. The multiplex PCR relied on a mix of 60 forward primers for TCR Vbeta segments and 13 reverse primers for TCR Jbeta segments. The CDR3 region of rearranged TCR beta genes was amplified from genomic DNA by a multiplex PCR assay. The Illumina HiSeq System was used to sequence the amplified TCR beta libraries as 87-base-pair reads. The published analysis was carried out like this. Across the 640 or so repertoires, a later analysis counted about 81 million unique TCR beta chains, some 11 million of which were shared by at least two donors. Raw reads were error-corrected and collapsed into unique sequences with a nearest-neighbor algorithm that merged closely related sequences to remove PCR and sequencing errors. V, D and J gene segments were assigned by aligning CDR3 sequences to IMGT reference sequences. For a sequence to be retained, at least a six-nucleotide match to both a V gene segment and a J gene segment was required. Rearrangements were called productive when the CDR3 lacked stop codons and stayed in frame with V and J; all others were non-productive. Following IMGT convention, CDR3 was defined as the stretch from the second conserved V-encoded cysteine up to the conserved J-encoded phenylalanine. The earlier analysis of more than 450 of the donors excluded sequences that lacked an unambiguous match to a single V gene segment. An earlier analysis of 550 to 650 of the donors classified V segments as functional when productive rearrangements were above 56.7% and as segregating when the standard deviation between donors was above 5%. A statistical classification framework was developed to diagnose cytomegalovirus status using the catalog of TCR beta chain sequences. V and J gene assignment, in a later analysis, came from comparing TCR nucleotide sequences with IMGT/GENE-DB human TR gene sequences. Using the TCRdist pipeline, a later analysis assigned CDR3 sequences along with most-parsimonious VDJ recombination scenarios. In a later analysis, each TCR beta chain was defined by its CDR3 amino acid sequence together with its V-gene family, and reads without a unique V-gene family were excluded. In a later analysis, fewer than 600 highly shared, low-generation-probability nucleotide sequences were removed to address suspected cross-contamination and a sequencing artifact. A later analysis calculated a clonal expansion index for each public chain from normalized within-repertoire ranks of inferred template counts. A later analysis computed generation probabilities with a VDJ recombination model fitted to out-of-frame rearrangements, and checked the results against IGoR. In a later analysis, TCR-TCR, TCR-HLA and TCR-CMV co-occurrence was scored with hypergeometric tests, and a repertoire-size bias correction was applied to TCR pairs. To estimate false discovery rates, a later analysis permuted the HLA or CMV assignments 20 times. In a later analysis, co-occurring TCRs were grouped with DBSCAN, and TCRdist sequence similarity was added when clustering was performed within HLA-allele-positive subsets. Repertoires with fewer than 30,000 or more than 120,000 public chains were left out of co-occurrence clustering, as were about 5 repertoires with anomalous nucleotide sharing. TCRdb took this table from immuneACCESS and kept in-frame rearrangements with V and J called. Such tables lack part of the clones; where checked against another copy, unresolved V genes explain under half of the gap, and the rest is unexplained. V and J calls and clone size are those listed in that table; D and trimming were worked out from the DNA. The sample data list 150,000 to 200,000 clones, and about 90% of these were observed just once. Clones ranked in the top ten supply more than 0.2% of the sample.

About this clone itself: This receptor's antigen is unknown. The record has no base qualities; no much larger clone is one base away.

The cohort consisted of 666 healthy bone marrow donors. At the time of sampling, every cohort member was nominally healthy, though immune exposures that went unrecorded were likely present. The donor was CMV seronegative and was included in the group of hundreds of seronegative cohort members. Each donor provided a peripheral blood sample, and peripheral blood mononuclear cells were used for TCR beta sequencing. The Qiagen DNeasy Blood Extraction Kit was used to extract genomic DNA from the blood cell samples. This chain is built from TRBV5-6 and TRBJ1-4, with a weak D call of TRBD1 (5 bases match). This TCR was sampled from a girl under three years old in good health and CMV-seronegative. The sequencing input was PBMCs. The CDR3 loop reads CASSWGPNEKLFF. The bases are TGTGCCAGCAGCTGGGGCCCTAATGAAAAACTGTTTTTT.